This T cell receptor (beta chain) was sequenced during a study of neurological immune-mediated disorders. This clonotype has a count of ten or more. The yield of each sequencing run was over 170 million TCR-beta sequences from 15-18 subjects. TCRdb independently ran MiXCR on the 5' RACE reads; one entry per CDR3 protein. Of about 88,000 distinct CDR3 sequences listed, 3.5% to 4% are singletons. Trimming took 5 bases from V and 6 from J, leaving 14 bases between them. This CDR3 has 14 residues. Material: PBMCs. The TCR comes from a woman under 30 with multiple sclerosis. This chain uses TRBV12-3 or TRBV12-4 with TRBJ2-1, with D possibly being TRBD1 or TRBD2 (6 bases each). The CDR3 spells CASSVQGGVNEQFF. In DNA form, the CDR3 reads TGTGCCAGCAGTGTACAGGGAGGCGTCAATGAGCAGTTCTTC.